The entry below describes one T cell receptor (beta chain). The data were obtained in a study of blood T cell repertoires in COVID-19. Study background: Italy, Spain and the United States were the sources of the convalescent and acute COVID-19 samples. Sample material is recorded as cDNA or gDNA derived from T cells, B-cell-depleted T cells, or PBMCs.

Authors' data handling: Reference gene primers were amplified, and this amplification served to estimate nucleated cell counts. Only in-frame clones appear in the TCRdb table, and some are missing; sequencing was by immunoSEQ multiplex PCR. D and trimming were read from the DNA, whereas the V and J calls and clone size are those reported in that table. This sample has roughly 190,000 clones, with 88% found just once. From germline, CDR1 is MDHEN and CDR2 SYDVKM. V was cut by 8 bases and J by 4 bases, with 14 bases left in between. This CDR3 region has 14 residues. The chain has TRBV28 and TRBJ1-4; D is undetermined. Sequenced sample: peripheral blood. The sequence was obtained from a human donor in a cohort sampled during active COVID-19. CDR3 region: CASRRGGSNEKLFF. CDR3 nucleotides: TGTGCCAGCCGACGAGGCGGGAGTAATGAAAAACTGTTTTTT.